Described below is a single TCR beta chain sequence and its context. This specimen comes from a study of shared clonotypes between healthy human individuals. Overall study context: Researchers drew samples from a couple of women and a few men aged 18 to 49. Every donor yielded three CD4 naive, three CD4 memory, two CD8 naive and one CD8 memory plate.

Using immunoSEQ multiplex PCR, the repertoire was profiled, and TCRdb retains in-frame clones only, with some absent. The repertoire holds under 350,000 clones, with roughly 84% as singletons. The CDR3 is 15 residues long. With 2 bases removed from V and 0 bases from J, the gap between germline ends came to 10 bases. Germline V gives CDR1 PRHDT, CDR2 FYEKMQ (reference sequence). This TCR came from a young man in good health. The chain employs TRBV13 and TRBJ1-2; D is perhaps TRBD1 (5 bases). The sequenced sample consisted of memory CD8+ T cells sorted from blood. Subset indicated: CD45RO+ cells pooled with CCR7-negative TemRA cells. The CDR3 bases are TGTGCCAGCAGCTTAAGAGGGACGGCTAACTATGGCTACACCTTC. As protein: CASSLRGTANYGYTF.